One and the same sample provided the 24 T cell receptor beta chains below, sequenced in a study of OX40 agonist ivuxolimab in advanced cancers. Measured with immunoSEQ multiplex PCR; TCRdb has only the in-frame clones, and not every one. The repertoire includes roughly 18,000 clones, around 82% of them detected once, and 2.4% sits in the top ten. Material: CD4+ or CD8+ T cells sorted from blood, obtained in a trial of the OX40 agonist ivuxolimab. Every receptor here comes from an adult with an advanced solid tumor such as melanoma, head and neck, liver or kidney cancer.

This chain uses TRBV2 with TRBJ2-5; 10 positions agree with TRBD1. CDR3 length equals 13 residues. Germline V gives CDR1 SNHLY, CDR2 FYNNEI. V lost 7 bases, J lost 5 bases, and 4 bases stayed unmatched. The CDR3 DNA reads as TGTGCCAGCAACATGGACAGGGGGGAGACCCAGTACTTC. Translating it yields CASNMDRGETQYF.

The CDR3 region is CASSFHEGYTF. CDR3 bases: TGTGCCAGCTCGTTCCATGAGGGCTACACCTTC. The rearrangement joins TRBV2 to TRBJ1-2; unclear D gene. The germline CDR1 and CDR2 sequences are SNHLY and FYNNEI. This CDR3 is 11 amino acids long. V lost 8 bases, J lost 8 bases, and 12 bases lay in between.

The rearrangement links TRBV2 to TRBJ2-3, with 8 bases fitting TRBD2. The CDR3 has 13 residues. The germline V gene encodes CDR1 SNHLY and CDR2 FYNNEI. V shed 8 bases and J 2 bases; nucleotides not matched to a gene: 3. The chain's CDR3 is CASRREVTDTQYF. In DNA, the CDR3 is TGTGCCAGCCGGCGGGAGGTCACAGATACGCAGTATTTT.

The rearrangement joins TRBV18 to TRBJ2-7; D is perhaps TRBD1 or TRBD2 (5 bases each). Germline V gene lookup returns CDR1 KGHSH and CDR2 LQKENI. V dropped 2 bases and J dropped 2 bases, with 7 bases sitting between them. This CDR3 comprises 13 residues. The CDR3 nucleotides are TGTGCCAGCTCACCAGGGACCACCTACGAGCAGTACTTC. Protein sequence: CASSPGTTYEQYF.

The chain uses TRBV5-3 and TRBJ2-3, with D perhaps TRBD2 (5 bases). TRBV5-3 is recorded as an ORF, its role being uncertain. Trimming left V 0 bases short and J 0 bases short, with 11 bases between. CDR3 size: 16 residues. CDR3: CARSLEPWESTDTQYF. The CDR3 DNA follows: TGTGCCAGAAGCTTGGAACCGTGGGAGAGCACAGATACGCAGTATTTT.

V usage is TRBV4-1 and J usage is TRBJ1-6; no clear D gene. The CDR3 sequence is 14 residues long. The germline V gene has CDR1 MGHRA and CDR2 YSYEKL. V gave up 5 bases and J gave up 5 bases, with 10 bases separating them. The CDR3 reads CASSSHSDNSPLHF. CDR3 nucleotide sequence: TGCGCCAGCAGCTCTCACAGTGATAATTCACCCCTCCACTTT.

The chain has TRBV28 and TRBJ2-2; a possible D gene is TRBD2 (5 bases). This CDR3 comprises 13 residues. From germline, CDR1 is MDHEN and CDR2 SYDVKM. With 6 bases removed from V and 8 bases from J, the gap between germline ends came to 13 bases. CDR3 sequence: CASRVLWRGELFF. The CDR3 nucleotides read TGTGCCAGCAGGGTCTTGTGGAGGGGGGAGCTGTTTTTT.

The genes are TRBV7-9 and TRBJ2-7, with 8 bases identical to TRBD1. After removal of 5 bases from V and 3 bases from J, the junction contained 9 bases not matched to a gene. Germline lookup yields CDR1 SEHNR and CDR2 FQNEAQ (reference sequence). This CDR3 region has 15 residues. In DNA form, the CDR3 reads TGTGCCAGCAGCCCTACAGGGGGAAAGGGCTACGAGCAGTACTTC. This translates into CASSPTGGKGYEQYF.

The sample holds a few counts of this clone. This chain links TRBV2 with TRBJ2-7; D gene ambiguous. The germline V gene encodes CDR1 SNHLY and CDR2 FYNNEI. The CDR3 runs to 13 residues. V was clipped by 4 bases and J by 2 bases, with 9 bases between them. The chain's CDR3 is CASSVPGPYEQYF. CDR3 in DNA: TGTGCCAGCAGTGTTCCAGGTCCCTACGAGCAGTACTTC.

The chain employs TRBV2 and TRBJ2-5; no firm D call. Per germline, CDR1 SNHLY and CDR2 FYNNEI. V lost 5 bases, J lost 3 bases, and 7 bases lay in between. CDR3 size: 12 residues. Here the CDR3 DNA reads TGTGCCAGCAGTTTAGGGAAAGAGACCCAGTACTTC. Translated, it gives CASSLGKETQYF.

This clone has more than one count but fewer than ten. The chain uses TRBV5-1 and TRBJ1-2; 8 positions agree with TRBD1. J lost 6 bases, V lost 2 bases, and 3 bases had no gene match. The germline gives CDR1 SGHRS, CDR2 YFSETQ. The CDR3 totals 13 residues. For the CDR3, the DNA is TGCGCCAGCAGCTTAGGACAGGGAGATGGCTACACCTTC. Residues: CASSLGQGDGYTF.

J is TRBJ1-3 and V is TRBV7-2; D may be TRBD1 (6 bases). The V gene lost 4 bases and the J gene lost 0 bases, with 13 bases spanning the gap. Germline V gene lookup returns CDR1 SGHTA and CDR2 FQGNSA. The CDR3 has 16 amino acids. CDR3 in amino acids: CASSSQTGLSGNTIYF. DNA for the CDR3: TGTGCCAGCAGCTCCCAGACAGGCCTCTCTGGAAACACCATATATTTT.

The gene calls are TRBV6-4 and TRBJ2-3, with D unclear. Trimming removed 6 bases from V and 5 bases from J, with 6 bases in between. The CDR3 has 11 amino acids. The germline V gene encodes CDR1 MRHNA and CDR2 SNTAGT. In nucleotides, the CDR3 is TGTGCCAGCAGGCAAGGAGATACGCAGTATTTT. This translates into CASRQGDTQYF.

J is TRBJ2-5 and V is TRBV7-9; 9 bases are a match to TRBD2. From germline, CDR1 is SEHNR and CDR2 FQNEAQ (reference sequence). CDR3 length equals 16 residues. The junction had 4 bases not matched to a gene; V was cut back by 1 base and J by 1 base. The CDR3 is CASSLGSSGAQETQYF. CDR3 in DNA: TGTGCCAGCAGCTTAGGTTCTAGCGGGGCCCAAGAGACCCAGTACTTC.

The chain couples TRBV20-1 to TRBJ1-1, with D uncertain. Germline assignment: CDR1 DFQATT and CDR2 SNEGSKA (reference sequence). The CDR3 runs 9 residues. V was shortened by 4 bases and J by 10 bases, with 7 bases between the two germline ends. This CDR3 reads CSAKSGAFF. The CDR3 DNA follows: TGCAGTGCTAAGAGTGGAGCTTTCTTT.

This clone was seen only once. For the CDR3, the DNA is TGTGCCAGCAGTCAACAAGAATTATGGCAGTACTTC. Protein sequence: CASSQQELWQYF. The rearrangement uses TRBV28 and TRBJ2-7; D is ambiguous. This CDR3 is 12 amino acids long. Trimming pared 5 bases from V and 9 bases from J, leaving 14 bases between. Germline-derived CDR1 and CDR2 are MDHEN and SYDVKM.

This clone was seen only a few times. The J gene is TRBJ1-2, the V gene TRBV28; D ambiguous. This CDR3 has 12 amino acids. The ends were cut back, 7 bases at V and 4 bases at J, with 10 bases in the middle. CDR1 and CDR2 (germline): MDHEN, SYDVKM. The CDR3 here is CASKALGYGYTF. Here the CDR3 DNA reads TGTGCCAGCAAGGCACTGGGCTATGGCTACACCTTC.

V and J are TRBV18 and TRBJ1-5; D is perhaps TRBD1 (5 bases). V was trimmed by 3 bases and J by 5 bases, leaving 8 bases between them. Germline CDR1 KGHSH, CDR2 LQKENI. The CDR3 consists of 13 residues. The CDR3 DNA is TGTGCCAGCTCACCGGGGCACGATCAGCCCCAGCATTTT. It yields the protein CASSPGHDQPQHF.

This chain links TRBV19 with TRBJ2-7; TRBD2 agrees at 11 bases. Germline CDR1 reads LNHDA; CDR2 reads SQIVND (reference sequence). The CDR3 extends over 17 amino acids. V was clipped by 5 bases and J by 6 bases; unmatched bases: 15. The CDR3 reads CASSSLGLAGHTGEQYF. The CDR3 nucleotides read TGTGCCAGTAGTTCCCTCGGACTAGCGGGCCATACGGGCGAGCAGTACTTC.

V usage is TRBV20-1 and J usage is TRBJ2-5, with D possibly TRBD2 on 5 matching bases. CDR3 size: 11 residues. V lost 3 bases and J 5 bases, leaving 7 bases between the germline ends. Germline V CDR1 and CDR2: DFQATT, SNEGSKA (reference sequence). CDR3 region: CSASPSETQYF. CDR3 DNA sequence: TGCAGTGCTAGCCCTAGCGAGACCCAGTACTTC.

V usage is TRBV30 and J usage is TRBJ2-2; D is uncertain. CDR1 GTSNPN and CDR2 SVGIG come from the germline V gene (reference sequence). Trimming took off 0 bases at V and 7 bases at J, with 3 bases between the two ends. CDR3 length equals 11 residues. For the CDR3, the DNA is TGTGCCTGGAGTGTAGGCGGGGAGCTGTTTTTT. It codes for CAWSVGGELFF.

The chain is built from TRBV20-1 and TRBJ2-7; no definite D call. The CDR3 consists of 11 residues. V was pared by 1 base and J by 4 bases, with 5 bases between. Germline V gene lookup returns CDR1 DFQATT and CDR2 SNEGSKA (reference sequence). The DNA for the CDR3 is TGCAGTGCTAGAGCCAAATACGAGCAGTACTTC. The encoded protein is CSARAKYEQYF.

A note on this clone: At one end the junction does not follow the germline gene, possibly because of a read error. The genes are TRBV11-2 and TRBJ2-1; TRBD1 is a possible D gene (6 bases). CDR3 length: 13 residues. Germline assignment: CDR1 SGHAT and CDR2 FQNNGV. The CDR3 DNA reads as TGTGCCAGCAGCCTAGACAGGAACAATGAGCAGTTCTTC. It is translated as CASSLDRNNEQFF.

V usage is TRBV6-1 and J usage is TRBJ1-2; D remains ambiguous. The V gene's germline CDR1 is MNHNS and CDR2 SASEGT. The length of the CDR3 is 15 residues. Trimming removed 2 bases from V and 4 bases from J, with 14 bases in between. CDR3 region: CASSELAGSSYGYTF. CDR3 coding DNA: TGTGCCAGCAGTGAATTGGCAGGCTCCTCCTATGGCTACACCTTC.